This T cell receptor (beta chain) was recorded in a study of beta chain features in type 1 diabetes. The isolated RNA, all of it, was reverse transcribed, so expressed TCRB transcripts were what got sequenced. Profiling relied on immunoSEQ multiplex PCR, and the TCRdb table lists in-frame clones only, not all of them. The data show around 350,000 clones, roughly an eighth seen once. The sample comprised naive CD4+ T cells from blood. This sequence originates from a man aged 18 to 30 in good health.

The CDR3 spells CASSKEETQYF. CDR3 nucleotide sequence: TGCGCCAGCAGCAAGGAGGAGACCCAGTACTTC. The genes are TRBV5-1 and TRBJ2-5; no clear D gene. V lost 4 bases and J lost 5, with 6 bases in between. CDR3 length: 11 amino acids. Germline values: CDR1 SGHRS, CDR2 YFSETQ.